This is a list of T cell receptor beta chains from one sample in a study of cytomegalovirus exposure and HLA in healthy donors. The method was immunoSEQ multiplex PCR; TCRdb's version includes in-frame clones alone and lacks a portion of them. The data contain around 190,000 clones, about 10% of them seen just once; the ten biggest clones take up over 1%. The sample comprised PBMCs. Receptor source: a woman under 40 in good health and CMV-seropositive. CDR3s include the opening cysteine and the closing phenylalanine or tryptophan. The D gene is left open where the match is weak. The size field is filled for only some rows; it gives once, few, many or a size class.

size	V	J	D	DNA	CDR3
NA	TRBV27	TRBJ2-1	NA	TGTGCCAGCAGTTTTCTACAGGGCAATGAGCAGTTCTTC	CASSFLQGNEQFF
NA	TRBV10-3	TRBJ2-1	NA	TGTGCCATCAATAACAGATTCAATGAGCAGTTCTTC	CAINNRFNEQFF
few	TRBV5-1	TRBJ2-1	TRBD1	TGCGCCAGCAGCTTGATCCCCCGACAGGGGGCGCGGGATGAGCAGTTCTTC	CASSLIPRQGARDEQFF
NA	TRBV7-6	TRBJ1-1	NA	TGTGCCAGCAGCTCGCACGTGGAGGGGAACACTGAAGCTTTCTTT	CASSSHVEGNTEAFF
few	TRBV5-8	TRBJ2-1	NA	TGTGCCAGCAGCTTCATGGTAGCGCTGAATGAGCAGTTCTTC	CASSFMVALNEQFF
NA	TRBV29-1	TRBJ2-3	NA	TGCAGCGTCCCCCCCAGAGGTCCGCCGGATACGCAGTATTTT	CSVPPRGPPDTQYF
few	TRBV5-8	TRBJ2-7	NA	TGTGCCAGTGGGCGAAACGAGCAGTACTTC	CASGRNEQYF
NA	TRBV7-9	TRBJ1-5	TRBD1	TGTGCCAGCAGCCCGACAGGGAATCAGCCCCAGCATTTT	CASSPTGNQPQHF
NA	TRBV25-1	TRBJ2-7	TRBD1	TGTGCCAGCAGTGAGGATTTGACAGGGAAAGACGAGCAGTACTTC	CASSEDLTGKDEQYF
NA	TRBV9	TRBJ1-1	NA	TGTGCCAGCAGCGTAGATTCGACAGACACTGAAGCTTTCTTT	CASSVDSTDTEAFF
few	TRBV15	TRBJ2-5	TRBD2	TGTGCCACCAGCAGAGGACTAGCGGGAGGGACGGCCCAGTACTTC	CATSRGLAGGTAQYF
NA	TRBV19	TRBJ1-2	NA	TGTGCCAGCACCACCCTTCAAGGAGGGAGCTATGGCTACACCTTC	CASTTLQGGSYGYTF
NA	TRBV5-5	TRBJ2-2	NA	TGTGCCAGCAGCTTGGAGGAGGGCGTTGGGGCCGGGGAGCTGTTTTTT	CASSLEEGVGAGELFF
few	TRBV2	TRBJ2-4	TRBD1	TGTGCCAGCAGCGGACAGGACTTGATTCAGTACTTC	CASSGQDLIQYF
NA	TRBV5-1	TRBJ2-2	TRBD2	TGCGCCAGCAGCTTTAGCGGGAGCGCCACCGGGGAGCTGTTTTTT	CASSFSGSATGELFF
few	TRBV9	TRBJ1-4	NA	TGTGCCAGCAGCGACTCTCGGGGGGGCTATAATGAAAAACTGTTTTTT	CASSDSRGGYNEKLFF
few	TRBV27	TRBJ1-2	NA	TGTGCCAGCAGTTTATCGGAGTACTCCTCATATGGCTACACCTTC	CASSLSEYSSYGYTF
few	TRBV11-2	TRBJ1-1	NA	TGTGCCAGCAGCTCGTGGGACTTCACGTTAATGAACACTGAAGCTTTCTTT	CASSSWDFTLMNTEAFF
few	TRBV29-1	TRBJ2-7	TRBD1	TGCAGCGTTGCGAGACAGGGTAACGAGCAGTACTTC	CSVARQGNEQYF
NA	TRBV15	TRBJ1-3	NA	TGTGCCACCAGCACCGGGTTGGACACCATATATTTT	CATSTGLDTIYF
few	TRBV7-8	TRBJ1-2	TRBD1	TGTGCCAGCAACGAGAAGCCGGGACAGAGATCTGGCTACACCTTC	CASNEKPGQRSGYTF
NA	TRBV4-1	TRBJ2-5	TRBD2	TGCGCCAGCAGCCAACCGGGACTAGCGGGAGGGGTGACCCAGTACTTC	CASSQPGLAGGVTQYF
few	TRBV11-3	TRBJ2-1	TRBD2	TGTGCCAGCAGGGCAGCGACTAGCGTCCACGATGAGCAGTTCTTC	CASRAATSVHDEQFF
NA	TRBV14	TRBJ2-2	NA	TGTGCCAGCAACCACCAGGGAGGACCCGGGGAGCTGTTTTTT	CASNHQGGPGELFF
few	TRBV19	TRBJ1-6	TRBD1	TGTGCCAGTAGCCTTAGGGGAGGACAGGGGGCGCAAGTAGTATATTCACCCCTCCACTTT	CASSLRGGQGAQVVYSPLHF
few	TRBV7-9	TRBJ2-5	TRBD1	TGTGCCAGCAGACGACCGGGACAGGGTGGCCTTGAGACCCAGTACTTC	CASRRPGQGGLETQYF
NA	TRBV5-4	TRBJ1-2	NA	TGTGCCAGCAGCTCGCGCCCTACAGGGATCTATGGCTACACCTTC	CASSSRPTGIYGYTF
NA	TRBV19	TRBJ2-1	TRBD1	TGTGCCAGTAGTCCGGGGGACAGGGTATTTGAGGTATACAATGAGCAGTTCTTC	CASSPGDRVFEVYNEQFF
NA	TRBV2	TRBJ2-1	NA	TGTGCCAGCAGTGAAAGAGTGAATGAGCAGTTCTTC	CASSERVNEQFF
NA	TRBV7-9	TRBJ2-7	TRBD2	TGTGCCAGCAGCGGCCCCGGGACTAAAGGGGAGAAGGACGAGCAGTACTTC	CASSGPGTKGEKDEQYF
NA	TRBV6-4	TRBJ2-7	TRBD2	TGTGCCAGCCAGACTAGCGGAGGGGTAGGCGAGCAGTACTTC	CASQTSGGVGEQYF
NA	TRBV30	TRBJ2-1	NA	TGTGCCTGGAGTGCCTACCGCCCCCCTTACAATGAGCAGTTCTTC	CAWSAYRPPYNEQFF
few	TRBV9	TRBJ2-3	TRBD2	TGTGCCAGCAGGGGACTAGCGGGAGGCCACACAGATACGCAGTATTTT	CASRGLAGGHTDTQYF
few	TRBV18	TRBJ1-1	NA	TGTGCCAGCTCACCGACAGCCACCGAAGCTTTCTTT	CASSPTATEAFF